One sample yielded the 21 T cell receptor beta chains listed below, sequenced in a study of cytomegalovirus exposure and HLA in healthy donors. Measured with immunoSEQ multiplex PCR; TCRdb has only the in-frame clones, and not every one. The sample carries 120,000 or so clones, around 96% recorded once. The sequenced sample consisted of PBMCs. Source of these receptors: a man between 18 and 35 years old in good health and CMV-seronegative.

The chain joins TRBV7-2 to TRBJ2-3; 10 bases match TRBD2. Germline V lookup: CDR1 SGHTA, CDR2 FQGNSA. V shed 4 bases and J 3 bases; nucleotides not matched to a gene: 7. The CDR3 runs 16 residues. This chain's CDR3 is CASSSRLAGGTDTQYF. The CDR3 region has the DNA TGTGCCAGCAGCTCTCGGTTAGCGGGAGGAACAGATACGCAGTATTTT.

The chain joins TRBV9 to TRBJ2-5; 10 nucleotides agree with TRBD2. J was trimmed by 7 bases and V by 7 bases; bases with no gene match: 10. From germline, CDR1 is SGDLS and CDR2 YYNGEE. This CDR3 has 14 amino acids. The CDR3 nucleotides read TGTGCCAGCGGCCCCGCTAGCGGGAGTGGGACCCAGTACTTC. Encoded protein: CASGPASGSGTQYF. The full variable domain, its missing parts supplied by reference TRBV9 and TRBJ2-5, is DSGVTQTPKHLITATGQRVTLRCSPRSGDLSVYWYQQSLDQGLQFLIQYYNGEERAKGNILERFSAQQFPDLHSELNLSSLELGDSALYFCASGPASGSGTQYFGPGTRLLVL.

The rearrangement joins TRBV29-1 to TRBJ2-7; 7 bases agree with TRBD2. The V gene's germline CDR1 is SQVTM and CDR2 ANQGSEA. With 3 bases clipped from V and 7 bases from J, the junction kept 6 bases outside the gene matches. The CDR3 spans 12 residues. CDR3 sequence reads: CSVESEAGEQYF. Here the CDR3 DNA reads TGCAGCGTTGAGTCCGAAGCGGGGGAGCAGTACTTC.

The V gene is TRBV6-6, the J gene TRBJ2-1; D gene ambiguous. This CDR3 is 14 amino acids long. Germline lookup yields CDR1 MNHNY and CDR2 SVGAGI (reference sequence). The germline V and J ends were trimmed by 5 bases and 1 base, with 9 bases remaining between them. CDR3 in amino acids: CASSLPQSYNEQFF. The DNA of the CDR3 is TGTGCCAGCAGTCTCCCACAGTCCTACAATGAGCAGTTCTTC.

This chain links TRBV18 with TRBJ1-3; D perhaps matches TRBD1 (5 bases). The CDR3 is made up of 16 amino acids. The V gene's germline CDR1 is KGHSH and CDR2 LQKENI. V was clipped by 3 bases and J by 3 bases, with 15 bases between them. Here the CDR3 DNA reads TGTGCCAGCTCACCCCCGGGGCAGGGAGGTGGAAACACCATATATTTT. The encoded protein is CASSPPGQGGGNTIYF.

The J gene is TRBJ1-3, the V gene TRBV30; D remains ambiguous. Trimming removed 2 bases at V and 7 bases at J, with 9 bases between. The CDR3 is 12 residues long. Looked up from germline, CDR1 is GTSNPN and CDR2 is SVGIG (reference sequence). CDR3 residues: CAWSHLRNTIYF. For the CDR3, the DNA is TGTGCCTGGAGTCACCTCAGGAACACCATATATTTT. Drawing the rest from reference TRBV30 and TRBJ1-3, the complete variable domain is SQTIHQWPATLVQPVGSPLSLECTVEGTSNPNLYWYRQAAGRGLQLLFYSVGIGQISSEVPQNLSASRPQDRQFILSSKKLLLSDSGFYLCAWSHLRNTIYFGEGSWLTVV.

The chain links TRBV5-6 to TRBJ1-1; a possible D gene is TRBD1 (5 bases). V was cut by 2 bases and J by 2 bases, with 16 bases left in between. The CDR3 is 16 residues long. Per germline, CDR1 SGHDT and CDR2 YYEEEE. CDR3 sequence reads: CASSLISPDINTEAFF. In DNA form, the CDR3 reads TGTGCCAGCAGCTTAATCTCCCCGGACATTAACACTGAAGCTTTCTTT.

The CDR3 DNA follows: TGTGCCAGTAGACTAGCGGGAGGCGAGCAGTACTTC. It yields the protein CASRLAGGEQYF. The rearrangement joins TRBV27 to TRBJ2-7; 13 positions match TRBD2. The V gene's germline CDR1 is MNHEY and CDR2 SMNVEV (reference sequence). The CDR3 is made up of 12 amino acids. The trim removed 9 bases at V and 6 bases at J, leaving 2 bases unmatched.

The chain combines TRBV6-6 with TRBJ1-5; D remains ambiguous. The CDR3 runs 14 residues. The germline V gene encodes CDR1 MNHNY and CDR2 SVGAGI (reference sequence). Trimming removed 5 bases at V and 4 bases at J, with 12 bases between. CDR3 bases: TGTGCCAGCAGTCAGACTTCCTTGAATCAGCCCCAGCATTTT. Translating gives CASSQTSLNQPQHF.

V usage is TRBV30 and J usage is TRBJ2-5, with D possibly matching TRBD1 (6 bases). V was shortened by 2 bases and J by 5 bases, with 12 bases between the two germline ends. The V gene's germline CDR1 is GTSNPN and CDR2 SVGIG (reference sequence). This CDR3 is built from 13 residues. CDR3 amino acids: CAWSHTGPETQYF. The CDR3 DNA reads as TGTGCCTGGAGTCATACAGGGCCGGAGACCCAGTACTTC.

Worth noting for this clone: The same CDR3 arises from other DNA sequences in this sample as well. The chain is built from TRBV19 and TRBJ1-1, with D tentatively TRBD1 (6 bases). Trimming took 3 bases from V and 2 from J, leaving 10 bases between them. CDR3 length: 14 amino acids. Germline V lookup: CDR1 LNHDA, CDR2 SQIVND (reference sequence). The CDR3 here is CASSIRGTNTEAFF. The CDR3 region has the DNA TGTGCCAGTAGTATCAGGGGCACAAACACTGAAGCTTTCTTT.

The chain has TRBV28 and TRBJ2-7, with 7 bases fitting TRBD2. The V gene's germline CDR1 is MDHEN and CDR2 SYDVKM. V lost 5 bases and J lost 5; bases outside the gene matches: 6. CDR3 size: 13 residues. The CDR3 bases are TGTGCCAGCAGTCCGGGGGGTCGAAACGAGCAGTACTTC. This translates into CASSPGGRNEQYF.

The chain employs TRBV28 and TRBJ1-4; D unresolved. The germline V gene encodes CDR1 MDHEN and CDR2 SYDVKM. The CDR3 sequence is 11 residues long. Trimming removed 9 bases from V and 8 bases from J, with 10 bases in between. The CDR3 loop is CASYAREKLFF. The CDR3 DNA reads TGTGCCAGTTACGCACGGGAAAAACTGTTTTTT.

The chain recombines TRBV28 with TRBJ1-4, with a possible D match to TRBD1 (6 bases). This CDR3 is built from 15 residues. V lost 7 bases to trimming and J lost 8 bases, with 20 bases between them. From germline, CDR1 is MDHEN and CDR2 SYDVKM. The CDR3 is CASTQGQVLGEKLFF. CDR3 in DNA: TGTGCCAGCACCCAGGGGCAGGTTTTGGGGGAAAAACTGTTTTTT.

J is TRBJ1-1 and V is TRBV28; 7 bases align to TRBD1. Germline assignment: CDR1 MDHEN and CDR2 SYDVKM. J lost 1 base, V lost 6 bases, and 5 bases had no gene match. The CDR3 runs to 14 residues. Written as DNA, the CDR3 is TGTGCCAGCAGGGCGACAGGGCAGAACACTGAAGCTTTCTTT. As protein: CASRATGQNTEAFF. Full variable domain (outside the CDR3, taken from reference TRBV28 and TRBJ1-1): DVKVTQSSRYLVKRTGEKVFLECVQDMDHENMFWYRQDPGLGLRLIYFSYDVKMKEKGDIPEGYSVSREKKERFSLILESASTNQTSMYLCASRATGQNTEAFFGQGTRLTVV.

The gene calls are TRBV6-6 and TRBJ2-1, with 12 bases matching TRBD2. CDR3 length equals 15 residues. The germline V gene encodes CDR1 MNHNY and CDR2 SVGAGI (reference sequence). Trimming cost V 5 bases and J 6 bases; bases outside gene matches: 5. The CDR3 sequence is CASSLGLAGSNEQFF. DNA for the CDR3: TGTGCCAGCAGTCTCGGACTAGCGGGATCCAATGAGCAGTTCTTC.

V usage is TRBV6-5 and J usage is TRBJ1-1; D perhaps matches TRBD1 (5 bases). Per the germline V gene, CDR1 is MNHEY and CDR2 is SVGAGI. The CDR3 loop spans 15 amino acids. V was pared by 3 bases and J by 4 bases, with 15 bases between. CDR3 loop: CASSYGGAGVTEAFF. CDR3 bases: TGTGCCAGCAGTTATGGAGGGGCCGGGGTCACTGAAGCTTTCTTT.

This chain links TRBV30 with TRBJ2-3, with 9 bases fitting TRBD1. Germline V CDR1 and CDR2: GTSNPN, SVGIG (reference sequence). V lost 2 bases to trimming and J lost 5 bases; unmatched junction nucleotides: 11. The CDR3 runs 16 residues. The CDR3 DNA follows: TGTGCCTGGAGTTCACTCGGGACAGGGAGGCGAGATACGCAGTATTTT. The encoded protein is CAWSSLGTGRRDTQYF.

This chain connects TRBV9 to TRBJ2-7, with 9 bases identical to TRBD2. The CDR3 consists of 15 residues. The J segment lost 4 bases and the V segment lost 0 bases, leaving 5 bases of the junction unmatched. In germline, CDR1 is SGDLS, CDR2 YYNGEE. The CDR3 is CASSVATSGDYEQYF. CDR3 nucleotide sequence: TGTGCCAGCAGCGTAGCGACTAGCGGAGATTACGAGCAGTACTTC.

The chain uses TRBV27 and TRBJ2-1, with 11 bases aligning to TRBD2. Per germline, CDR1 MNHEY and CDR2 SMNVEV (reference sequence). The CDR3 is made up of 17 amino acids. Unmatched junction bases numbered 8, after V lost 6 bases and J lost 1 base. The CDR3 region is CASSSIAGGPSYNEQFF. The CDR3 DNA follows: TGTGCCAGCAGCTCAATAGCGGGAGGGCCGTCCTACAATGAGCAGTTCTTC.

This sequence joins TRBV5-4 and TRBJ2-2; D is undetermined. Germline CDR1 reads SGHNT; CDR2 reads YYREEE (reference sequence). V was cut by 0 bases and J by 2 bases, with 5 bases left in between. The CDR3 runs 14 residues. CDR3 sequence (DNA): TGTGCCAGCAGCTTGGCCTTTAACACCGGGGAGCTGTTTTTT. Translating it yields CASSLAFNTGELFF.